The clone carrying this T cell receptor beta chain turned up a few times. No antigen is known for it. Both iRepertoire HTBI primers and Arm-PCR of CDR3 regions were used to build the TCR beta libraries. TCRdb ran MiXCR on the multiplex PCR reads and lists one entry per CDR3 protein. The sample shows 600,000 to 800,000 distinct CDR3 sequences, about 30% of them seen only once. Time point described: persistent/refractory GD, antithyroid drugs over 5 years with positive TRAb. With RNA extracted from PBMCs as input, the TCR library was made. This entry is derived from a study of regulatory T cells in long-lasting Graves disease. Overall study findings and caveats: Persistent Graves' patients possessed reduced TCR diversity relative to recently diagnosed ones. It was peripheral blood alone, not thyroid tissue, that was studied.

The sequence derives from a female donor with Graves disease. The sample in question was peripheral blood mononuclear cells (PBMCs), obtained when the disease was refractory, from a patient treated with antithyroid drugs.

CDR3 amino acids: CASKDEARGQPQHF. CDR3 in DNA: TGTGCCAGTAAAGATGAGGCTCGGGGTCAGCCCCAGCATTTT. This chain connects TRBV19 to TRBJ1-5; D remains unclear. Germline V gives CDR1 LNHDA, CDR2 SQIVND (reference sequence). The ends were cut back, 7 bases at V and 6 bases at J, with 16 bases in the middle. The CDR3 length is 14 residues.